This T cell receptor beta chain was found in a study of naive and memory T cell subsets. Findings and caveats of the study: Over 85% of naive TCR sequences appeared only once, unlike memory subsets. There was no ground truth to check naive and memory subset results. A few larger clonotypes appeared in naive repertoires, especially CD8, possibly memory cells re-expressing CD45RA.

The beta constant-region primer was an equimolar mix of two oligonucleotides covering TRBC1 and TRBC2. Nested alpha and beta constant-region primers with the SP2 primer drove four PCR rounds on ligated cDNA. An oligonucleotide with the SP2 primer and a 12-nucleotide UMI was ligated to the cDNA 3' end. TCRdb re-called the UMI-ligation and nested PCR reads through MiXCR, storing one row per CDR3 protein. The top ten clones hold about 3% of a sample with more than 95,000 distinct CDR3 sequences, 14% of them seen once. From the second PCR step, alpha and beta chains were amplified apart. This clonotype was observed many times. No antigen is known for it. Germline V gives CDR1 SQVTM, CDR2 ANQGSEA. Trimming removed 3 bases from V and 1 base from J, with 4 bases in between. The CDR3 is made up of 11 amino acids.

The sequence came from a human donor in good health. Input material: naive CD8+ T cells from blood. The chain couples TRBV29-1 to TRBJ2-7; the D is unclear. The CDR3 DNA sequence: TGCAGCGTTGAGGATTCCTACGAGCAGTACTTC. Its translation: CSVEDSYEQYF.